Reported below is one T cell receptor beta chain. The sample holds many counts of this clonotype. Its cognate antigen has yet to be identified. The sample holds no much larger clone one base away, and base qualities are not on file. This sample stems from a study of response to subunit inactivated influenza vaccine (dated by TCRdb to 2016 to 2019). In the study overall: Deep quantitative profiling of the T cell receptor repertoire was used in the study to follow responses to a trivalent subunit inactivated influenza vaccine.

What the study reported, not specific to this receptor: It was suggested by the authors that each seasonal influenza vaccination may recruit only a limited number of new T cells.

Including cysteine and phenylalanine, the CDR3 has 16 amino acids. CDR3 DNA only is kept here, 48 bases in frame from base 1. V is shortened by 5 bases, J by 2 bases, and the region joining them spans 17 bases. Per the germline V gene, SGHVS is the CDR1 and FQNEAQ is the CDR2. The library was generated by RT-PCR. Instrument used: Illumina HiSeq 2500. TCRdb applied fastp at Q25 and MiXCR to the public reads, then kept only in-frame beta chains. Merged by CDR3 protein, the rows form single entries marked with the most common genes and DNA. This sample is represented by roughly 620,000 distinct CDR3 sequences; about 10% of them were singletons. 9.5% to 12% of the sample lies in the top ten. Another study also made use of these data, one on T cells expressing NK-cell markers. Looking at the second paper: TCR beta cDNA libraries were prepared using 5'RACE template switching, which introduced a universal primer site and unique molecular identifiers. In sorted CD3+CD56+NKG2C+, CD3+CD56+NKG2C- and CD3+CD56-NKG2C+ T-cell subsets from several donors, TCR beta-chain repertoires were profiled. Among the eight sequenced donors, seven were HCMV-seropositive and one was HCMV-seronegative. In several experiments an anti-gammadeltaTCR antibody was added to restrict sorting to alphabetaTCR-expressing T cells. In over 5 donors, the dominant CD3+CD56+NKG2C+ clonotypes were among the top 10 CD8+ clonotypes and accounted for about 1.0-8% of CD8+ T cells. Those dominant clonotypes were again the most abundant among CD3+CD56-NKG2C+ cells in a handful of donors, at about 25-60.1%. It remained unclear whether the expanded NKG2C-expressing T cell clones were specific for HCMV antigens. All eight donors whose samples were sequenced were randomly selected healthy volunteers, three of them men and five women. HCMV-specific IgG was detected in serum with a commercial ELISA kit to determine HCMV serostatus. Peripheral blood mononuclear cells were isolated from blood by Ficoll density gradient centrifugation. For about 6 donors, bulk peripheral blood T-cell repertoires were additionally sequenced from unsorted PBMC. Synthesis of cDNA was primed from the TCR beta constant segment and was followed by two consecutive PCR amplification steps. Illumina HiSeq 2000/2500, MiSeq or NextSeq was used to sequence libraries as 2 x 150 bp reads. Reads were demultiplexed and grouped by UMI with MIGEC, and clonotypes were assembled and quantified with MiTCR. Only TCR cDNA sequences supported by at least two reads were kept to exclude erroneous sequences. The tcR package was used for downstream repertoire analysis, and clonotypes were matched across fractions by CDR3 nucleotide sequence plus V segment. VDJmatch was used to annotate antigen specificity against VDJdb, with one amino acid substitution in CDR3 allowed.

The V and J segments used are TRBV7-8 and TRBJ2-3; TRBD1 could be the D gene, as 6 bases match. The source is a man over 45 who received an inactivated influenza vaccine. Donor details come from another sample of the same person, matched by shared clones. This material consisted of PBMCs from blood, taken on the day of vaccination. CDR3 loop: CASSRTLTGYTDTQYF. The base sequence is TGTGCCAGCAGCCGAACCCTGACAGGTTACACAGATACGCAGTATTTT.